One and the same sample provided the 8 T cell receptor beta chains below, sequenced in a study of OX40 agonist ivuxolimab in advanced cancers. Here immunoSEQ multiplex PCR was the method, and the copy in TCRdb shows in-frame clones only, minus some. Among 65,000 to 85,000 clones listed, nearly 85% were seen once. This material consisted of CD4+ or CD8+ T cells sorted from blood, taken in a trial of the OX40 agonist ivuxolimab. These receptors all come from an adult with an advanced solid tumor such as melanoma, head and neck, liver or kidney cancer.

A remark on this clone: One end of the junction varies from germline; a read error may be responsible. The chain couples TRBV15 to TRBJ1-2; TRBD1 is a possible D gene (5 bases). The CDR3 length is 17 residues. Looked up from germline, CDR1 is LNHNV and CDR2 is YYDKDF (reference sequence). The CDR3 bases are TGTGCCGCCAGCAGAGATCGAAGTTCGGGGGGTAACTATGGCTACACCTTC. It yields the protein CAASRDRSSGGNYGYTF.

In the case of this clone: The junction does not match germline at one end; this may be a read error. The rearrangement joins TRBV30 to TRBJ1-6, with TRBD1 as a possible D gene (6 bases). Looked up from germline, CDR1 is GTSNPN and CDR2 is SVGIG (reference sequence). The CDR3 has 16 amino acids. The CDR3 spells CAWSVRTDTYSSPLHF. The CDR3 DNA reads TGTGCCTGGAGTGTACGGACAGATACTTATAGTTCACCCCTCCACTTT.

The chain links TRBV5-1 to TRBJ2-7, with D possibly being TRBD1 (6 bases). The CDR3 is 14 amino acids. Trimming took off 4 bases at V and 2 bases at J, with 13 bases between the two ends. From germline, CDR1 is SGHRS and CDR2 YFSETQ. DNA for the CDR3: TGCGCCAGCAGCGCTAGGACAGACCCCTACGAGCAGTACTTC. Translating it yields CASSARTDPYEQYF.

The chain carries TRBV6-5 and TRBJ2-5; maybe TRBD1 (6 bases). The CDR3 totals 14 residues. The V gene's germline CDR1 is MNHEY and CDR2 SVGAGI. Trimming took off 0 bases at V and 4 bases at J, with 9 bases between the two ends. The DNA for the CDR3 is TGTGCCAGCAGTTACTCCAGGGGCGGAGAGACCCAGTACTTC. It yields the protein CASSYSRGGETQYF.

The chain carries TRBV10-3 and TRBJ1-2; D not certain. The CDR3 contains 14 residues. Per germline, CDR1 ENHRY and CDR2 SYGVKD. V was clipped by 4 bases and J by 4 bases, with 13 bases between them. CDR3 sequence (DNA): TGTGCCATCAGTGCTGTAACAGAAGCCTATGGCTACACCTTC. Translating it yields CAISAVTEAYGYTF.

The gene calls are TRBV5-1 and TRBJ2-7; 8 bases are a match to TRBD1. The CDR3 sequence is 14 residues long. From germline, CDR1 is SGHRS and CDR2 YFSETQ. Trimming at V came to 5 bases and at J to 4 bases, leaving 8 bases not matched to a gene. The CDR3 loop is CASRSGQGIYEQYF. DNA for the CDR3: TGCGCCAGCAGATCCGGACAGGGAATTTACGAGCAGTACTTC. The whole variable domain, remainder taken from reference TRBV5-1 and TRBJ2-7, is KAGVTQTPRYLIKTRGQQVTLSCSPISGHRSVSWYQQTPGQGLQFLFEYFSETQRNKGNFPGRFSGRQFSNSRSEMNVSTLELGDSALYLCASRSGQGIYEQYFGPGTRLTVT.

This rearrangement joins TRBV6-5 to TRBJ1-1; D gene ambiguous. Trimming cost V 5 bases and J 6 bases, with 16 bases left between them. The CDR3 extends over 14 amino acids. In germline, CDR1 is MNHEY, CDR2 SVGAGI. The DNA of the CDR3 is TGTGCCAGCAGTCCGCCCCTTAAGGGTTCTGAAGCTTTCTTT. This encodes CASSPPLKGSEAFF.

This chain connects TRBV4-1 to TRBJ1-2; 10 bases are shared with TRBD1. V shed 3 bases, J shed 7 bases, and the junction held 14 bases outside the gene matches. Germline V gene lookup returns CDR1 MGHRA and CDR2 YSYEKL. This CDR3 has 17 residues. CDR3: CASSHQGGRGTGAGYTF. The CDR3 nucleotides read TGCGCCAGCAGCCACCAAGGTGGCCGCGGGACAGGGGCTGGCTACACCTTC.